These 21 T cell receptor beta chains share one sample of origin, sequenced in a study of control samples from healthy donors and cancer patients. Clones were read by immunoSEQ multiplex PCR, and TCRdb kept only the in-frame ones, dropping some. The sample carries about 170,000 clones, 75% to 95% recorded once. Material for sequencing was blood. The source of these receptors is a woman aged 40 to 49 in good health.

This chain uses TRBV29-1 with TRBJ1-5, with 8 bases identical to TRBD1. The CDR3 is 13 amino acids. Germline-derived CDR1 and CDR2 are SQVTM and ANQGSEA. J was trimmed by 7 bases and V by 4 bases; bases with no gene match: 6. The CDR3 DNA sequence: TGCAGCGTTGCCCCAGGGGGCGGGCAGCCCCAGCATTTT. It specifies CSVAPGGGQPQHF.

This sequence joins TRBV29-1 and TRBJ1-2; 7 nucleotides agree with TRBD1. Germline assignment: CDR1 SQVTM and CDR2 ANQGSEA. The CDR3 sequence is 16 residues long. V was clipped by 6 bases and J by 3 bases; unmatched bases: 16. The CDR3 DNA is TGCAGCGTGGGGGCAACTACGACAGGGAAGGACTATGGCTACACCTTC. Amino acids: CSVGATTTGKDYGYTF.

The V and J genes are TRBV4-1 and TRBJ2-1; D perhaps matches TRBD1 (6 bases). The CDR3 consists of 14 residues. Germline CDR1 MGHRA, CDR2 YSYEKL. The V end lost 5 bases, the J end lost 5 bases, and 13 bases lay between the germline ends. CDR3 amino acids: CASSTPGQNNEQFF. As DNA, the CDR3 is TGCGCCAGCAGCACCCCGGGACAAAACAATGAGCAGTTCTTC.

This clone has a handful of counts. The chain combines TRBV6-5 with TRBJ2-7; D might be TRBD2 (6 bases). Germline CDR1 reads MNHEY; CDR2 reads SVGAGI. Trimming left V 2 bases short and J 1 base short, with 9 bases between. The CDR3 extends over 14 amino acids. The CDR3 is CASSYGGNSYEQYF. CDR3 nucleotides: TGTGCCAGCAGTTACGGGGGGAATTCCTACGAGCAGTACTTC.

This CDR3 is CASSLMPGPGLDGYTF. CDR3 coding DNA: TGTGCCAGCAGCTTAATGCCGGGACCGGGCCTAGATGGCTACACCTTC. This chain uses TRBV7-3 with TRBJ1-2, with TRBD1 as a possible D gene (5 bases). This CDR3 region has 16 residues. CDR1 is SGHTA and CDR2 is FQGTGA in the germline V gene. Trimming took 1 base from V and 6 from J, leaving 18 bases between them.

Written as DNA, the CDR3 is TGTGCCAGCAGGCCCCCAGGCTGGGACGAGCAGTACTTC. Protein: CASRPPGWDEQYF. The genes are TRBV6-5 and TRBJ2-7; D not certain. Germline loops: CDR1 MNHEY, CDR2 SVGAGI. Trimming removed 6 bases at V and 5 bases at J, with 14 bases between. CDR3 size: 13 residues.

This clone has only one observation. The chain has TRBV7-6 and TRBJ2-2; 9 nucleotides agree with TRBD1. This CDR3 contains 16 residues. Germline V lookup: CDR1 SGHVS, CDR2 FNYEAQ. V was clipped by 1 base and J by 4 bases; unmatched bases: 4. The CDR3, as DNA: TGTGCCAGCAGCTTAGTACAGGGGGCGCCCACCGGGGAGCTGTTTTTT. This gives the protein CASSLVQGAPTGELFF.

The chain has TRBV2 and TRBJ2-5, with a weak D call TRBD1 (5 bases). Germline loops: CDR1 SNHLY, CDR2 FYNNEI. Trimming shortened V by 6 bases and J by 5 bases, and 7 bases separated the two germline ends. The CDR3 spans 11 residues. CDR3 sequence (DNA): TGTGCCAGCAGACAGGAGGAGACCCAGTACTTC. It yields the protein CASRQEETQYF.

This clone was recorded only once. The chain employs TRBV10-2 and TRBJ1-1; 7 positions agree with TRBD1. There are 15 residues in the CDR3. Germline V gene lookup returns CDR1 WSHSY and CDR2 SAAADI. Trimming removed 6 bases from V and 1 base from J; junction bases left unmatched: 8. The CDR3: CASSRDSTPNTEAFF. Written as DNA, the CDR3 is TGCGCCAGCAGCCGGGACAGTACACCGAACACTGAAGCTTTCTTT.

The rearrangement uses TRBV9 and TRBJ1-6, with 8 bases lining up with TRBD1. J lost 6 bases, V lost 4 bases, and 3 bases had no gene match. Germline CDR1 reads SGDLS; CDR2 reads YYNGEE. The CDR3 is 14 residues long. The chain's CDR3 is CASSLGQVNSPLHF. CDR3 DNA sequence: TGTGCCAGCAGCCTGGGACAGGTTAATTCACCCCTCCACTTT.

The chain joins TRBV5-1 to TRBJ1-1; tentatively, D is TRBD1 (6 bases). CDR3 length: 14 amino acids. V gave up 4 bases and J gave up 1 base, with 11 bases separating them. The V gene's germline CDR1 is SGHRS and CDR2 YFSETQ. The CDR3 sequence: CASSRGQTNTEAFF. As DNA, the CDR3 is TGCGCCAGCAGCCGCGGACAGACGAACACTGAAGCTTTCTTT.

The J gene is TRBJ1-1, the V gene TRBV4-1; D perhaps matches TRBD1 (5 bases). The V gene's germline CDR1 is MGHRA and CDR2 YSYEKL. The CDR3 loop spans 14 amino acids. Deletions cut 1 base from V and 7 bases from J, with 13 bases between. The CDR3: CASSQGQGALEAFF. Here the CDR3 DNA reads TGCGCCAGCAGCCAAGGGCAGGGAGCCCTTGAAGCTTTCTTT.

V usage is TRBV6-6 and J usage is TRBJ1-3; D perhaps matches TRBD1 (5 bases). V shed 6 bases and J shed 8 bases, with 23 bases lying between them. This CDR3 spans 16 amino acids. CDR1 is MNHNY, CDR2 SVGAGI, per germline (reference sequence). This CDR3 reads CASSRNPGAPLDTIYF. The CDR3 DNA follows: TGTGCCAGCAGCCGCAATCCCGGGGCTCCTCTTGACACCATATATTTT.

The V gene is TRBV6-5, the J gene TRBJ2-7, with TRBD2 matching 8 bases. This CDR3 has 14 residues. The germline CDR1 and CDR2 sequences are MNHEY and SVGAGI. V gave up 6 bases and J gave up 5 bases; unmatched junction bases: 9. The CDR3 loop reads CASRTGTSWNEQYF. In nucleotides, the CDR3 is TGTGCCAGCAGAACCGGGACTAGTTGGAACGAGCAGTACTTC.

This sequence joins TRBV7-9 and TRBJ1-2; D is unclear. Trimming stripped 3 bases from V and 4 bases from J, with 15 bases between. The V gene's germline CDR1 is SEHNR and CDR2 FQNEAQ (reference sequence). The CDR3 runs to 15 residues. The CDR3 DNA sequence: TGTGCCAGCAGCTTTGGCACCCCGGGCGGCTATGGCTACACCTTC. This encodes CASSFGTPGGYGYTF.

This sequence joins TRBV12-3 or TRBV12-4 and TRBJ2-1; D unclear. V lost 7 bases and J lost 10, with 11 bases in between. The CDR3 sequence is 11 residues long. The CDR3 here is CASTSVGEQFF. DNA for the CDR3: TGTGCCAGCACCTCGGTCGGGGAGCAGTTCTTC.

The chain employs TRBV25-1 and TRBJ1-6; D not resolved. V lost 4 bases to trimming and J lost 10 bases, with 11 bases between them. The CDR3 contains 13 residues. In germline, CDR1 is MGHDK, CDR2 SYGVNS. The CDR3 DNA reads TGTGCCAGCAGTGGACCCGAGTTCTCACCCCTCCACTTT. Its translation is CASSGPEFSPLHF.

This clone was seen more than once but under ten times. V usage is TRBV5-4 and J usage is TRBJ1-1; 9 nucleotides line up with TRBD1. V lost 4 bases to trimming and J lost 1 base; unmatched junction nucleotides: 8. CDR3 length: 16 amino acids. CDR1 is SGHNT, CDR2 YYREEE, per germline (reference sequence). The CDR3 nucleotides read TGTGCCAGCAGCACCGGACAGGGGATGGAGAACACTGAAGCTTTCTTT. It encodes CASSTGQGMENTEAFF.

This clone has a handful of counts. Other DNA sequences from this sample encode an identical CDR3 as well. The V call is TRBV5-1, the J call TRBJ1-2; D not resolved. Deletions cut 1 base from V and 1 base from J, with 8 bases between. The V gene's germline CDR1 is SGHRS and CDR2 YFSETQ. This CDR3 has 14 amino acids. This CDR3 is CASSLLDGNYGYTF. In DNA form, the CDR3 reads TGCGCCAGCAGCTTGTTGGACGGTAACTATGGCTACACCTTC.

This chain joins TRBV3-1 (or the pseudogene TRBV3-2) and TRBJ2-3; 10 bases are shared with TRBD2. The CDR3 is 17 amino acids. The ends lost 4 bases at V and 9 bases at J; junction bases unmatched: 16. Germline-derived CDR1 and CDR2 are LGHDT and YNNKEL (reference sequence). In nucleotides, the CDR3 is TGTGCCAGCAGCCCGCAAATGACTAGCGGGCCCCAAGTGACGCAGTATTTT. Its translation: CASSPQMTSGPQVTQYF.

This clone showed up just a few times. CDR3 DNA sequence: TGCAGCGGGGGCGAACCCGGGACAGGGCATGGCTACACCTTC. This codes for CSGGEPGTGHGYTF. J is TRBJ1-2 and V is TRBV29-1, with 9 bases aligning to TRBD1. Germline CDR1 SQVTM, CDR2 ANQGSEA. The length of the CDR3 is 14 residues. V lost 7 bases to trimming and J lost 6 bases; unmatched junction nucleotides: 12.